These 16 T cell receptor beta chains share one sample of origin, sequenced in a study of early T cells in non-severe SARS-CoV-2 infection. Via MiXCR, TCRdb re-called the 5' RACE reads, giving one row per CDR3 protein. The profile shows fewer than 80,000 distinct CDR3 sequences, roughly 4.6% of them singletons. This specimen consisted of whole blood, obtained at baseline. Every receptor here comes from an adult who was a healthcare worker with PCR-confirmed SARS-CoV-2 infection or an uninfected control (not recorded which). The donor label of this sample is uncertain.

This clonotype was observed a handful of times. The chain links TRBV5-4 to TRBJ2-3; D unclear. Per germline, CDR1 SGHNT and CDR2 YYREEE (reference sequence). The CDR3 spans 14 residues. Trimming pared 2 bases from V and 2 bases from J, leaving 9 bases between. CDR3 sequence reads: CASSFQAPTDTQYF. DNA for the CDR3: TGTGCCAGCAGCTTCCAGGCGCCCACAGATACGCAGTATTTT.

This clonotype was counted at least ten times. The rearrangement joins TRBV7-2 to TRBJ2-1, with 8 bases identical to TRBD2. V lost 5 bases to trimming and J lost 7 bases; unmatched junction nucleotides: 7. This CDR3 region has 14 residues. Germline assignment: CDR1 SGHTA and CDR2 FQGNSA. The CDR3 here is CASSKGLVHNEQFF. In nucleotides, the CDR3 is TGTGCCAGCAGCAAGGGACTAGTACATAATGAGCAGTTCTTC.

This clonotype has ten or more counts. The V call is TRBV9, the J call TRBJ1-2; tentative D call: TRBD1 (6 bases). CDR1 and CDR2 (germline): SGDLS, YYNGEE. V shed 0 bases and J shed 2 bases, with 11 bases lying between them. The CDR3 totals 15 residues. CDR3 residues: CASSVAGATNYGYTF. CDR3 nucleotide sequence: TGTGCCAGCAGCGTAGCAGGGGCCACAAACTATGGCTACACCTTC.

This clonotype was seen at least ten times. The V gene is TRBV7-3, the J gene TRBJ2-3; D is perhaps TRBD2 (6 bases). The V and J ends lost 5 bases and 1 base respectively, with 19 bases between them. This CDR3 has 17 amino acids. The germline V gene has CDR1 SGHTA and CDR2 FQGTGA. The CDR3 sequence: CASSPHAGQRGTDTQYF. CDR3 nucleotide sequence: TGTGCCAGCAGCCCCCATGCGGGGCAGCGCGGCACAGATACGCAGTATTTT.

Only one count was recorded for this clonotype. V gene TRBV12-3 or TRBV12-4 combines with J gene TRBJ2-7; 8 bases match TRBD2. V lost 3 bases to trimming and J lost 0 bases; unmatched junction nucleotides: 4. The CDR3 totals 15 residues. This CDR3 is CASSFGLASSYEQYF. The CDR3 DNA reads TGTGCCAGCAGTTTCGGACTAGCCAGCTCCTACGAGCAGTACTTC.

This clonotype has a handful of counts. J is TRBJ1-5 and V is TRBV10-3; D is perhaps TRBD1 (6 bases). The CDR3 runs to 13 residues. Germline V gene sequence: CDR1 ENHRY, CDR2 SYGVKD. V was clipped by 3 bases and J by 5 bases, with 8 bases between them. CDR3 protein: CAISDRGDQPQHF. CDR3 bases: TGTGCCATCAGTGACAGGGGAGATCAGCCCCAGCATTTT.

In its sample, this clonotype was seen many times. The chain recombines TRBV6-6 with TRBJ1-2; TRBD1 might be the D (5 bases). The V end lost 7 bases, the J end lost 2 bases, and 20 bases lay between the germline ends. The CDR3 length is 16 residues. Looked up from germline, CDR1 is MNHNY and CDR2 is SVGAGI (reference sequence). The CDR3 loop is CASTPVGPGGNYGYTF. In DNA, the CDR3 is TGTGCCAGCACCCCGGTGGGGCCGGGGGGGAACTATGGCTACACCTTC.

This clonotype was observed many times. This chain links TRBV7-3 with TRBJ2-1; 8 positions match TRBD2. The germline CDR1 and CDR2 sequences are SGHTA and FQGTGA. J lost 7 bases, V lost 2 bases, and 7 bases had no gene match. The CDR3 runs to 15 residues. The CDR3 DNA reads as TGTGCCAGCAGCTTAGTCCGGGGGGGCCTGAATGAGCAGTTCTTC. This gives the protein CASSLVRGGLNEQFF.

A few counts support this clonotype. The V call is TRBV3-1, the J call TRBJ2-7; D not certain. The germline gives CDR1 LGHDT, CDR2 YNNKEL (reference sequence). V was trimmed by 0 bases and J by 4 bases, leaving 4 bases between them. This CDR3 is built from 12 residues. CDR3 DNA sequence: TGTGCCAGCAGCCAAGAGGCGTACGAGCAGTACTTC. Residues: CASSQEAYEQYF.

Many counts were recorded for this clonotype. The chain uses TRBV12-3 or TRBV12-4 and TRBJ1-2, with 9 positions matching TRBD1. The junction had 4 bases not matched to a gene; V was cut back by 5 bases and J by 3 bases. The CDR3 has 14 residues. CDR3 region: CASSPTGGDYGYTF. Here the CDR3 DNA reads TGTGCCAGCAGTCCGACAGGGGGTGACTATGGCTACACCTTC.

This clonotype came up many times. This sequence joins TRBV11-2 and TRBJ1-6, with D possibly matching TRBD1 (5 bases). Trimming stripped 0 bases from V and 7 bases from J, with 13 bases between. The CDR3 covers 16 residues. Germline CDR1 and CDR2: SGHAT and FQNNGV. The CDR3 is CASSLEGDDGNSPLHF. CDR3 nucleotides: TGTGCCAGCAGCTTAGAAGGGGACGATGGGAATTCACCCCTCCACTTT.

A few counts support this clonotype. The V and J genes are TRBV7-2 and TRBJ2-3; TRBD1 or TRBD2 may be the D gene (5 bases each). Germline V gene data show CDR1 as SGHTA and CDR2 as FQGNSA. The CDR3 is 12 residues long. Between the trimmed V and J ends, which lost 5 bases and 13 bases, there was a span of 16 bases. The CDR3 coding sequence is TGTGCCAGCAGCCAGAACGGGGACCAAAAGTATTTT. It is translated as CASSQNGDQKYF.

Only a few counts were recorded for this clonotype. The chain combines TRBV20-1 with TRBJ2-1, with D tentatively TRBD2 (7 bases). Per the germline V gene, CDR1 is DFQATT and CDR2 is SNEGSKA (reference sequence). The CDR3 has 15 residues. Trimming took off 1 base at V and 4 bases at J, with 14 bases between the two ends. This CDR3 is CSARVRGRPYNEQFF. In nucleotides, the CDR3 is TGCAGTGCTAGAGTGCGGGGGCGGCCATACAATGAGCAGTTCTTC.

This clonotype has only a few counts. This chain links TRBV27 with TRBJ1-1, with D perhaps matching TRBD1 (6 bases). Per germline, CDR1 MNHEY and CDR2 SMNVEV (reference sequence). CDR3 length equals 15 residues. V shed 0 bases and J shed 3 bases, with 11 bases lying between them. The CDR3: CASSLSGGSDTEAFF. For the CDR3, the DNA is TGTGCCAGCAGTTTATCTGGGGGCTCGGACACTGAAGCTTTCTTT.

This clonotype was observed a few times. The chain carries TRBV7-2 and TRBJ1-2; 7 bases are shared with TRBD1. CDR3 size: 13 residues. CDR1 and CDR2 (germline): SGHTA, FQGNSA. Trimming cost V 1 base and J 10 bases; bases outside gene matches: 6. The chain's CDR3 is CASSLDRTGIYTF. CDR3 DNA sequence: TGTGCCAGCAGCTTAGACCGGACAGGAATCTACACCTTC.

This clonotype was counted ten times or more. This chain joins TRBV5-1 and TRBJ1-1; TRBD1 agrees at 9 bases. This CDR3 contains 16 residues. The ends lost 4 bases at V and 5 bases at J; junction bases unmatched: 12. The germline V gene has CDR1 SGHRS and CDR2 YFSETQ. Written as DNA, the CDR3 is TGCGCCAGCAGCCCCGGACAGGGGAACGTGGCAACTGAAGCTTTCTTT. This translates into CASSPGQGNVATEAFF.